These 21 T cell receptor beta chains share one sample of origin, sequenced in a study of T cell responses to AZD1222 COVID-19 vaccine. Libraries were prepared by immunoSEQ multiplex PCR; TCRdb keeps only in-frame clonotypes and omits some of them. The sample carries just over 150,000 clones, about nine tenths recorded once. Sample: peripheral blood, taken on day 0 of AZD1222 vaccination. All receptors come from an adult in good health.

The V gene is TRBV4-1, the J gene TRBJ1-2, with D perhaps matching TRBD1 (5 bases). This CDR3 is built from 15 residues. Germline lookup yields CDR1 MGHRA and CDR2 YSYEKL. V lost 0 bases to trimming and J lost 2 bases, with 10 bases between them. This CDR3 is CASSQDYGGNYGYTF. For the CDR3, the DNA is TGCGCCAGCAGCCAAGACTACGGGGGGAACTATGGCTACACCTTC.

J is TRBJ2-1 and V is TRBV9; TRBD1 matches 7 bases. In germline, CDR1 is SGDLS, CDR2 YYNGEE. The CDR3 spans 14 residues. With V trimmed by 3 bases and J by 3 bases, 3 bases remained unmatched. This chain's CDR3 is CASSATGNYNEQFF. In DNA form, the CDR3 reads TGTGCCAGCAGCGCGACAGGGAACTACAATGAGCAGTTCTTC.

V is TRBV30 and J is TRBJ1-1, with a weak D call TRBD1 (6 bases). Germline V gene sequence: CDR1 GTSNPN, CDR2 SVGIG (reference sequence). The CDR3 consists of 13 residues. Between the trimmed V and J ends, which lost 2 bases and 7 bases, there was a span of 14 bases. The CDR3 reads CAWSPGAKDEAFF. The CDR3 DNA is TGTGCCTGGAGTCCGGGGGCAAAAGATGAAGCTTTCTTT.

The chain recombines TRBV5-1 with TRBJ2-7; maybe TRBD2 (6 bases). The CDR3 length is 16 residues. The V gene's germline CDR1 is SGHRS and CDR2 YFSETQ. The V gene lost 0 bases and the J gene lost 2 bases, with 15 bases spanning the gap. For the CDR3, the DNA is TGCGCCAGCAGCTTGGCTGGTAGCGGAGGACCCTACGAGCAGTACTTC. This translates into CASSLAGSGGPYEQYF. The full variable domain, rest sourced from reference TRBV5-1 and TRBJ2-7, is KAGVTQTPRYLIKTRGQQVTLSCSPISGHRSVSWYQQTPGQGLQFLFEYFSETQRNKGNFPGRFSGRQFSNSRSEMNVSTLELGDSALYLCASSLAGSGGPYEQYFGPGTRLTVT.

This rearrangement joins TRBV6-2 or TRBV6-3 to TRBJ2-7; D possibly corresponds to TRBD1 (6 bases). Deletions cut 6 bases from V and 5 bases from J, with 17 bases between. CDR3 length equals 14 residues. Germline CDR1 and CDR2: MNHEY and SVGEGT. DNA of the CDR3: TGTGCCAGCAGCCTACAGGGAGAGGCGGACGAGCAGTACTTC. Encoded protein: CASSLQGEADEQYF.

The V and J genes are TRBV28 and TRBJ1-1; TRBD1 agrees at 7 bases. The germline CDR1 and CDR2 sequences are MDHEN and SYDVKM. Germline trimming cut 6 bases from V and 5 bases from J; bases unmatched to any gene: 12. The CDR3 contains 15 residues. CDR3 in DNA: TGTGCCAGCAGCAAAGGGAGGGGGCGCGTTACTGAAGCTTTCTTT. Amino acids: CASSKGRGRVTEAFF. The variable domain in full, completed from reference TRBV28 and TRBJ1-1, reads DVKVTQSSRYLVKRTGEKVFLECVQDMDHENMFWYRQDPGLGLRLIYFSYDVKMKEKGDIPEGYSVSREKKERFSLILESASTNQTSMYLCASSKGRGRVTEAFFGQGTRLTVV.

The gene calls are TRBV7-8 and TRBJ2-1; D remains ambiguous. Trimming stripped 7 bases from V and 0 bases from J, with 16 bases between. This CDR3 comprises 16 residues. Germline V gives CDR1 SGHVS, CDR2 FQNEAQ. The CDR3 DNA is TGTGCCAGCACCCAATTCGGAGTGAGCTCCTACAATGAGCAGTTCTTC. This gives the protein CASTQFGVSSYNEQFF.

This chain joins TRBV29-1 and TRBJ2-3; TRBD2 matches at 12 bases. The J segment lost 3 bases and the V segment lost 6 bases, leaving 13 bases of the junction unmatched. This CDR3 spans 17 amino acids. CDR1 SQVTM and CDR2 ANQGSEA come from the germline V gene. CDR3 sequence: CSVKRLAGGPRTDTQYF. The CDR3 DNA follows: TGCAGCGTCAAGAGGCTAGCGGGAGGGCCGCGGACAGATACGCAGTATTTT.

V and J are TRBV30 and TRBJ2-7; 8 bases are a match to TRBD2. The junction had 9 bases not matched to a gene; V was cut back by 3 bases and J by 2 bases. The CDR3 totals 15 residues. The germline V gene has CDR1 GTSNPN and CDR2 SVGIG (reference sequence). CDR3 protein: CAWRVAGTNPYEQYF. The CDR3 DNA sequence: TGTGCCTGGAGGGTAGCGGGAACCAACCCCTACGAGCAGTACTTC.

With regard to this clone: The junction and the germline gene differ at one end; a read error may be behind it. The chain joins TRBV10-2 to TRBJ1-4, with D possibly matching TRBD1 (6 bases). The CDR3 sequence is 15 residues long. Per the germline V gene, CDR1 is WSHSY and CDR2 is SAAADI. In nucleotides, the CDR3 is TGCGCCAGCAGAGAGTTTAGGGGGACTAATGAAAAACTGTTTTTT. Translated: CASREFRGTNEKLFF.

The chain links TRBV6-2 or TRBV6-3 to TRBJ2-4; perhaps TRBD1 as D (6 bases). Germline V gene lookup returns CDR1 MNHEY and CDR2 SVGEGT. The CDR3 consists of 18 residues. With 2 bases removed from V and 0 bases from J, the gap between germline ends came to 17 bases. CDR3 protein: CASSYPSQGSLAKNIQYF. CDR3 in DNA: TGTGCCAGCAGTTACCCCTCACAGGGTTCCCTAGCCAAAAACATTCAGTACTTC.

This rearrangement joins TRBV6-5 to TRBJ2-7; TRBD2 aligns across 13 bases. With 9 bases clipped from V and 4 bases from J, the junction kept 3 bases outside the gene matches. The length of the CDR3 is 13 residues. The germline V gene has CDR1 MNHEY and CDR2 SVGAGI. The DNA for the CDR3 is TGTGCCAGTGGGACTAGCGGGACTTACGAGCAGTACTTC. Protein product: CASGTSGTYEQYF.

The chain couples TRBV7-2 to TRBJ1-1; 8 nucleotides line up with TRBD1. V lost 1 base to trimming and J lost 3 bases; unmatched junction nucleotides: 4. Germline-derived CDR1 and CDR2 are SGHTA and FQGNSA. The CDR3 loop spans 15 amino acids. For the CDR3, the DNA is TGTGCCAGCAGCTTAGTTCAGGGGGCATACACTGAAGCTTTCTTT. As protein: CASSLVQGAYTEAFF.

The V and J genes are TRBV7-9 and TRBJ1-1; D may be TRBD1 (5 bases). The CDR3 contains 16 residues. Trimming took 0 bases from V and 1 from J, leaving 12 bases between them. CDR1 and CDR2 from the germline V gene are SEHNR and FQNEAQ (reference sequence). The DNA for the CDR3 is TGTGCCAGCAGCTTAGCCGGTCTGGGGCCGAACACTGAAGCTTTCTTT. It encodes CASSLAGLGPNTEAFF.

The CDR3 here is CASSPTNYGYTF. In DNA form, the CDR3 reads TGTGCCAGCAGTCCTACGAATTATGGCTACACCTTC. The chain links TRBV6-6 to TRBJ1-2; unclear D gene. Trimming shortened V by 5 bases and J by 5 bases, and 9 bases separated the two germline ends. This CDR3 comprises 12 residues. Germline-derived CDR1 and CDR2 are MNHNY and SVGAGI (reference sequence).

The chain joins TRBV27 to TRBJ2-1; tentatively, D is TRBD1 (6 bases). The ends were cut back, 3 bases at V and 8 bases at J, with 14 bases in the middle. This CDR3 is 14 amino acids long. The germline gives CDR1 MNHEY, CDR2 SMNVEV (reference sequence). CDR3 nucleotides: TGTGCCAGCAGTTTCGACAGGCTCCTACATGAGCAGTTCTTC. Translation: CASSFDRLLHEQFF.

This clone occurred once. The V call is TRBV30, the J call TRBJ1-5, with 8 bases that match TRBD1. V dropped 0 bases and J dropped 7; count of bases not matched to a gene: 8. Per the germline V gene, CDR1 is GTSNPN and CDR2 is SVGIG (reference sequence). This CDR3 has 15 residues. Written as DNA, the CDR3 is TGTGCCTGGAGTGTAGAGTCGACAGGGGTGCAGCCCCAGCATTTT. Translated, it gives CAWSVESTGVQPQHF.

The CDR3 reads CAISERGTTHNEQFF. The DNA for the CDR3 is TGTGCCATCAGTGAGCGGGGGACTACCCACAATGAGCAGTTCTTC. The chain recombines TRBV10-3 with TRBJ2-1; TRBD2 agrees at 7 bases. The CDR3 loop spans 15 amino acids. V gave up 2 bases and J gave up 5 bases; unmatched junction bases: 6. CDR1 ENHRY and CDR2 SYGVKD come from the germline V gene.

This sequence joins TRBV11-2 and TRBJ2-1; D is uncertain. The CDR3 loop spans 14 amino acids. CDR1 and CDR2 from the germline V gene are SGHAT and FQNNGV. V was trimmed by 5 bases and J by 9 bases, leaving 17 bases between them. In nucleotides, the CDR3 is TGTGCCAGCAGCCCACTGCGGTCGGCATTTGAGCAGTTCTTC. Its translation: CASSPLRSAFEQFF.

The chain couples TRBV28 to TRBJ1-2; no reliable D call. Between the trimmed V and J ends, which lost 3 bases and 5 bases, there was a span of 13 bases. The germline gives CDR1 MDHEN, CDR2 SYDVKM. The length of the CDR3 is 14 residues. As DNA, the CDR3 is TGTGCCAGCAGTTTGCAGAGCCGTAGGTATGGCTACACCTTC. Its protein product is CASSLQSRRYGYTF.

This clone was recorded a few times. The rearrangement uses TRBV18 and TRBJ1-2, with TRBD1 matching 11 bases. This CDR3 is 17 amino acids long. V lost 3 bases to trimming and J lost 0 bases; unmatched junction nucleotides: 6. Germline V gene data show CDR1 as KGHSH and CDR2 as LQKENI. The CDR3 DNA follows: TGTGCCAGCTCACCCGGGACAGGGGGAGCGGCTAACTATGGCTACACCTTC. Translated, it gives CASSPGTGGAANYGYTF.